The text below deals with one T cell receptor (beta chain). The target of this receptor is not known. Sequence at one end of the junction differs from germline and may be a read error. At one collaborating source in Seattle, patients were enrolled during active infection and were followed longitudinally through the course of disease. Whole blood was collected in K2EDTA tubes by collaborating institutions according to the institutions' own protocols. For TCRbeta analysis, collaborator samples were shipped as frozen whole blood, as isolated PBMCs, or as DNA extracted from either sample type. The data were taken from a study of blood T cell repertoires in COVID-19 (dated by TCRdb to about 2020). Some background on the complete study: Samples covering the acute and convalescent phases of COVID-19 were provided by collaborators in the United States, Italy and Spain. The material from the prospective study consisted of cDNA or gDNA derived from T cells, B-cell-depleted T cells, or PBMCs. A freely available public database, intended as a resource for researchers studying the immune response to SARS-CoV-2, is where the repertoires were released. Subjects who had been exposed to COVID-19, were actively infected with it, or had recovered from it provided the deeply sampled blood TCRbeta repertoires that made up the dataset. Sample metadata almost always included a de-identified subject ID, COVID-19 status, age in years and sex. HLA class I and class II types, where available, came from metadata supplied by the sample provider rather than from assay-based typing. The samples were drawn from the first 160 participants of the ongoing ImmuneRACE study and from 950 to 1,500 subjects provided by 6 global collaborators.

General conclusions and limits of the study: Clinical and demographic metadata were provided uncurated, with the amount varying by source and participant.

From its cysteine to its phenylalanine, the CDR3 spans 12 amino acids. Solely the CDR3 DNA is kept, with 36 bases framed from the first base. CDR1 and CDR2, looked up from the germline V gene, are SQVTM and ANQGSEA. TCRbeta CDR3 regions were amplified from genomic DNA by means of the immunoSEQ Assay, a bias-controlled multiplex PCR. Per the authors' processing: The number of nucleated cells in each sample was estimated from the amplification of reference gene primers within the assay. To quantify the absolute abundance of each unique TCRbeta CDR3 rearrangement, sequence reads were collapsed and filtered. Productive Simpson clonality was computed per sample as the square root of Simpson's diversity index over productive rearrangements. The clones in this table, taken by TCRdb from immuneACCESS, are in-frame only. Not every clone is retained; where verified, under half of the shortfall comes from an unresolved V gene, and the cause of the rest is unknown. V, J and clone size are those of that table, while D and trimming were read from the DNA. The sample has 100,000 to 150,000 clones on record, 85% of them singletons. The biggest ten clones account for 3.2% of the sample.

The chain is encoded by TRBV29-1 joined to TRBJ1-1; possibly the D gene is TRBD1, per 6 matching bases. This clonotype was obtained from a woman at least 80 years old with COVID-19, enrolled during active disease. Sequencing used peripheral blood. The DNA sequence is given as TGCAGCGTGTCCGGGACATCAACTGGAGCTTTCTTT. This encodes CSVSGTSTGAFF. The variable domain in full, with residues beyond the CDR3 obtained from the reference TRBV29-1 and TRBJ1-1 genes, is SAVISQKPSRDICQRGTSLTIQCQVDSQVTMMFWYRQQPGQSLTLIATANQGSEATYESGFVIDKFPISRPNLTFSTLTVSNMSPEDSSIYLCSVSGTSTGAFFGQGTRLTVV.